The next 27 T cell receptor beta chains were all read from a single sample in a study of CD8 T cells in ankylosing spondylitis. One entry per CDR3 protein results from TCRdb running MiXCR on the 5' RACE reads. The sample lists 200,000 to 300,000 distinct CDR3 sequences; about 10% were seen once. Material for sequencing was blood, either unsorted or a sorted T cell fraction (not recorded which). The receptors derive from a male donor with ankylosing spondylitis or in good health (not recorded which).

V usage is TRBV7-2 and J usage is TRBJ1-4; D remains ambiguous. V shed 5 bases and J shed 8 bases, with 9 bases lying between them. This CDR3 is built from 12 residues. Germline CDR1 SGHTA, CDR2 FQGNSA. CDR3 in amino acids: CASSPEGEKLFF. The CDR3, as DNA: TGTGCCAGCAGCCCGGAGGGAGAAAAACTGTTTTTT.

This clonotype was observed at least ten times. The chain uses TRBV5-1 and TRBJ2-5, with D uncertain. Per the germline V gene, CDR1 is SGHRS and CDR2 is YFSETQ. CDR3 length equals 12 residues. V was trimmed by 5 bases and J by 2 bases, leaving 7 bases between them. CDR3 region: CASRQTQETQYF. The CDR3 coding sequence is TGCGCCAGCAGGCAGACACAAGAGACCCAGTACTTC.

This clonotype is deemed medium-sized. The chain joins TRBV5-1 to TRBJ2-7; D may correspond to TRBD1 or TRBD2 (5 bases each). The CDR3 has 13 residues. Between the trimmed V and J ends, which lost 2 bases and 4 bases, there was a span of 10 bases. CDR1 is SGHRS and CDR2 is YFSETQ in the germline V gene. Here the CDR3 reads CASSLSWGYEQYF. CDR3 coding DNA: TGCGCCAGCAGCTTATCATGGGGGTACGAGCAGTACTTC.

This clonotype was counted ten times or more. This chain uses TRBV15 with TRBJ2-1; D possibly corresponds to TRBD2 (6 bases). The CDR3 has 13 amino acids. The V gene lost 0 bases and the J gene lost 11 bases, with 11 bases spanning the gap. Germline CDR1 and CDR2: LNHNV and YYDKDF (reference sequence). CDR3 sequence reads: CATSRDGGNQQFF. CDR3 sequence (DNA): TGTGCCACCAGCAGAGATGGGGGGAACCAGCAGTTCTTC.

Of note for this clonotype: This clone may be a read error of a much larger clone one base away. The rearrangement links TRBV29-1 to TRBJ2-3, with unresolved D. This CDR3 has 11 residues. V lost 5 bases to trimming and J lost 2 bases, with 5 bases between them. The germline V gene encodes CDR1 SQVTM and CDR2 ANQGSEA. DNA for the CDR3: TGCAGCGTTCGGACCACAGATACGCAGTATTTT. Translation: CSVRTTDTQYF.

This clonotype occurred a few times. The chain recombines TRBV12-3 or TRBV12-4 with TRBJ2-1, with D perhaps TRBD2 (5 bases). The CDR3 runs 14 residues. V lost 4 bases and J lost 0, with 7 bases in between. Written as DNA, the CDR3 is TGTGCCAGCAGTTGGGAGAGCTCCTACAATGAGCAGTTCTTC. Encoded protein: CASSWESSYNEQFF.

This clonotype was seen at least ten times. This chain links TRBV5-1 with TRBJ2-5; D remains ambiguous. The germline V and J ends were trimmed by 1 base and 1 base, with 11 bases remaining between them. Germline values: CDR1 SGHRS, CDR2 YFSETQ. This CDR3 spans 15 amino acids. The CDR3 DNA reads as TGCGCCAGCAGCTTGTCGGTCCCAGCCCAAGAGACCCAGTACTTC. Translating gives CASSLSVPAQETQYF.

This clonotype was observed many times. The chain combines TRBV5-1 with TRBJ2-3, with TRBD1 matching over 10 bases. Unmatched junction bases numbered 3, after V lost 2 bases and J lost 3 bases. Germline CDR1 is SGHRS and CDR2 is YFSETQ. The CDR3 spans 15 residues. The CDR3 nucleotides are TGCGCCAGCAGCTTTTGGACAGGGGGTACAGATACGCAGTATTTT. Its protein product is CASSFWTGGTDTQYF.

This clonotype was observed many times. V usage is TRBV5-1 and J usage is TRBJ2-5, with 11 bases lining up with TRBD2. V lost 0 bases, J lost 1 base, and 2 bases stayed unmatched. CDR1 is SGHRS, CDR2 YFSETQ, per germline. This CDR3 comprises 16 residues. DNA of the CDR3: TGCGCCAGCAGCTTGGCCCTAGCGGGGGGCCAAGAGACCCAGTACTTC. Amino acids: CASSLALAGGQETQYF.

There are many counts of this clonotype. The V call is TRBV20-1, the J call TRBJ2-1; 10 bases fit TRBD2. Germline CDR1 reads DFQATT; CDR2 reads SNEGSKA (reference sequence). The CDR3 runs 13 residues. The CDR3 is CSAGTSDYNEQFF. The CDR3 coding sequence is TGCAGCGCCGGGACTAGCGATTACAATGAGCAGTTCTTC.

This clonotype was seen at least ten times. This rearrangement joins TRBV28 to TRBJ2-5; maybe TRBD2 (5 bases). Germline CDR1 and CDR2: MDHEN and SYDVKM. The V end was cut by 5 bases, the J end by 4 bases, with 14 bases between. This CDR3 is 14 amino acids long. The DNA for the CDR3 is TGTGCCAGCAGTACTAGGTCAGGTCGAGAGACCCAGTACTTC. Translation: CASSTRSGRETQYF.

This clonotype appeared a few times. The V gene is TRBV25-1, the J gene TRBJ2-5; maybe TRBD1 (6 bases). CDR1 and CDR2 (germline): MGHDK, SYGVNS. This CDR3 has 14 amino acids. V lost 4 bases to trimming and J lost 3 bases, with 12 bases between them. The CDR3 reads CASSARDMEETQYF. In DNA form, the CDR3 reads TGTGCCAGCAGTGCCCGGGACATGGAAGAGACCCAGTACTTC.

This clonotype was picked up a small number of times. The chain employs TRBV7-9 and TRBJ2-5; 8 nucleotides agree with TRBD1. J lost 5 bases, V lost 5 bases, and 13 bases had no gene match. The CDR3 totals 16 residues. Germline loops: CDR1 SEHNR, CDR2 FQNEAQ (reference sequence). The CDR3 sequence is CASSAPDRGSSETQYF. The CDR3 bases are TGTGCCAGCAGCGCCCCAGACAGGGGTTCGTCGGAGACCCAGTACTTC.

About this clonotype: One end of the junction varies from germline; a read error may be responsible. The V and J genes are TRBV4-1 and TRBJ1-1; D may be TRBD1 (5 bases). CDR3 length: 14 amino acids. The germline CDR1 and CDR2 sequences are MGHRA and YSYEKL. CDR3 sequence (DNA): TGCACCAGCAGCCAAGAGCCAGGGACCATTGAAGCTTTCTTT. This sequence encodes CTSSQEPGTIEAFF.

Ten or more counts support this clonotype. The chain employs TRBV27 and TRBJ2-7, with D possibly TRBD1 on 5 matching bases. CDR3 length equals 14 residues. Trimming cost V 5 bases and J 8 bases, with 19 bases left between them. The germline CDR1 and CDR2 sequences are MNHEY and SMNVEV (reference sequence). This CDR3 is CASSTPFRERKQYF. The CDR3 bases are TGTGCCAGCAGTACACCCTTCAGGGAAAGAAAGCAGTACTTC.

V usage is TRBV6-1 and J usage is TRBJ1-1; tentatively, D is TRBD1 (6 bases). This CDR3 has 13 amino acids. The germline V and J ends were trimmed by 5 bases and 4 bases, with 11 bases remaining between them. In germline, CDR1 is MNHNS, CDR2 SASEGT. The CDR3 protein is CASSQIGGTEAFF. For the CDR3, the DNA is TGTGCCAGCAGTCAGATAGGGGGCACTGAAGCTTTCTTT.

This clonotype was found many times. The CDR3 bases are TGTGCCAGCAGCTCGGCATGGGACAGCAAAAACATTCAGTACTTC. Translating it yields CASSSAWDSKNIQYF. The chain carries TRBV5-5 and TRBJ2-4; 7 bases align to TRBD1. V dropped 3 bases and J dropped 3; count of bases not matched to a gene: 6. There are 15 residues in the CDR3. CDR1 is SGHKS, CDR2 YYEKEE, per germline (reference sequence).

This clonotype was observed at least ten times. This sequence joins TRBV20-1 and TRBJ2-7; maybe TRBD1 (6 bases). Per the germline V gene, CDR1 is DFQATT and CDR2 is SNEGSKA (reference sequence). V lost 7 bases and J lost 2, with 18 bases in between. The CDR3 totals 14 residues. CDR3 in amino acids: CSVPRIRGTYEQYF. The CDR3, as DNA: TGCAGTGTCCCCCGGATCAGGGGAACCTACGAGCAGTACTTC.

There are many counts of this clonotype. The rearrangement joins TRBV27 to TRBJ1-2; D is perhaps TRBD1 (5 bases). Looked up from germline, CDR1 is MNHEY and CDR2 is SMNVEV (reference sequence). This CDR3 contains 15 residues. V was pared by 3 bases and J by 3 bases, with 14 bases between. CDR3 in DNA: TGTGCCAGCAGTTTGGGGGGGGACCTCGACTATGGCTACACCTTC. Translation: CASSLGGDLDYGYTF.

Many counts were recorded for this clonotype. The chain recombines TRBV9 with TRBJ2-2; D might be TRBD1 (6 bases). Trimming stripped 4 bases from V and 4 bases from J, with 14 bases between. CDR3 length: 15 residues. Germline V gene sequence: CDR1 SGDLS, CDR2 YYNGEE. The chain's CDR3 is CASSPTGTITGELFF. CDR3 DNA: TGTGCCAGCAGCCCGACAGGAACTATCACCGGGGAGCTGTTTTTT.

The chain joins TRBV29-1 to TRBJ2-7, with D uncertain. V gave up 4 bases and J gave up 6 bases, with 7 bases separating them. The CDR3 has 10 residues. Germline V gene sequence: CDR1 SQVTM, CDR2 ANQGSEA. CDR3 DNA sequence: TGCAGCGTTGTCATGGGCGAGCAGTACTTC. Protein sequence: CSVVMGEQYF.

This clonotype was seen only a few times. This rearrangement joins TRBV5-5 to TRBJ2-6, with D uncertain. Germline V gene lookup returns CDR1 SGHKS and CDR2 YYEKEE (reference sequence). V was clipped by 1 base and J by 1 base, with 6 bases between them. CDR3 length: 15 residues. DNA for the CDR3: TGTGCCAGCAGCTTGCCCGGATCTGGGGCCAACGTCCTGACTTTC. It translates to CASSLPGSGANVLTF.

This clonotype was counted many times. The chain uses TRBV20-1 and TRBJ2-1; no reliable D call. Germline V CDR1 and CDR2: DFQATT, SNEGSKA (reference sequence). The V end was cut by 0 bases, the J end by 9 bases, with 15 bases between. This CDR3 contains 14 residues. The chain's CDR3 is CSARDNGLETEQFF. The CDR3 DNA is TGCAGTGCTAGAGATAATGGGCTGGAGACTGAGCAGTTCTTC.

There are many counts of this clonotype. The genes are TRBV5-6 and TRBJ2-5; D not certain. The CDR3 consists of 11 residues. Trimming stripped 1 base from V and 4 bases from J, with 2 bases between. From germline, CDR1 is SGHDT and CDR2 YYEEEE. The CDR3 bases are TGTGCCAGCAGCTTGTTAGAGACCCAGTACTTC. This translates into CASSLLETQYF.

This clonotype showed up just a few times. The chain is built from TRBV5-6 and TRBJ2-5; D ambiguous. CDR1 is SGHDT and CDR2 is YYEEEE in the germline V gene. This CDR3 has 14 residues. V was cut by 2 bases and J by 5 bases, with 13 bases left in between. The CDR3 reads CASSFWGSKETQYF. The CDR3 DNA sequence: TGTGCCAGCAGCTTTTGGGGTTCCAAGGAGACCCAGTACTTC.

This chain uses TRBV10-2 with TRBJ2-3; 10 bases are shared with TRBD2. Unmatched junction bases numbered 7, after V lost 2 bases and J lost 2 bases. The CDR3 covers 17 residues. Germline CDR1 WSHSY, CDR2 SAAADI. The DNA of the CDR3 is TGCGCCAGCAGTGAGGGCCTAGCGGGAGACCTCACAGATACGCAGTATTTT. Residues: CASSEGLAGDLTDTQYF.

This clonotype was counted ten times or more. This sequence joins TRBV7-9 and TRBJ1-4; D is undetermined. The CDR3 consists of 14 residues. Germline-derived CDR1 and CDR2 are SEHNR and FQNEAQ (reference sequence). With 5 bases removed from V and 8 bases from J, the gap between germline ends came to 15 bases. Here the CDR3 reads CASSPGGSGEKLFF. As DNA, the CDR3 is TGTGCCAGCAGCCCAGGTGGCTCGGGCGAAAAACTGTTTTTT.